This T cell receptor (beta chain) was profiled in a study of beta chain features in type 1 diabetes. Study-wide points: Patients and controls would be equally affected if PCR favored shorter templates. Patients with Type 1 diabetes showed moderately but significantly shorter TCRB CDR3s in all four CD4+ subsets.

Heparinised blood was drawn once per donor, averaging about 0.11 L. Sequenced material consisted of expressed TCRB transcripts (all of the isolated RNA was reverse transcribed). Measured with immunoSEQ multiplex PCR; TCRdb has only the in-frame clones, and not every one. The table includes 200,000 to 250,000 clones, 55% to 70% detected once. The CDR3 totals 15 residues. CDR1 SGHRS and CDR2 YFSETQ come from the germline V gene. The V segment lost 4 bases and the J segment 8 bases; nucleotides outside the gene matches: 9. Comments on this clone: Antigen specificity is unknown.

Sequencing was carried out using naive CD4+ T cells from blood. The origin of this receptor is a man aged 25 to 40 in good health. The V and J genes are TRBV5-1 and TRBJ2-1; 10 bases match TRBD1. The CDR3: CASSATGTGVHEQFF. Written as DNA, the CDR3 is TGCGCCAGCAGCGCTACCGGGACAGGGGTTCATGAGCAGTTCTTC.